This T cell receptor beta chain was observed in a study of blood T cell repertoires in COVID-19 (dated by TCRdb to about 2020). Regarding the complete study: Samples covering the acute and convalescent phases of COVID-19 were provided by collaborators in the United States, Italy and Spain. The material from the prospective study consisted of cDNA or gDNA derived from T cells, B-cell-depleted T cells, or PBMCs. Sample metadata almost always included a de-identified subject ID, COVID-19 status, age in years and sex. Samples came from the ongoing ImmuneRACE study (first 160 participants) plus 1,254 subjects from 6 global collaborators. A freely available public database, intended as a resource for researchers studying the immune response to SARS-CoV-2, is where the repertoires were released. Deeply sampled blood TCRbeta repertoires from subjects exposed to, actively infected with, or recovered from COVID-19 were included in the dataset. HLA class I and class II types, where available, came from metadata supplied by the sample provider rather than from assay-based typing. What the work shows at the level of the full study, not this receptor alone: Clinical and demographic metadata were provided uncurated, with the amount varying by source and participant.

From the cysteine up to the phenylalanine, the CDR3 has a length of 13 residues. Of all the DNA, just the CDR3 is kept, 39 bases in frame from base 1. V is reduced by 1 base and J by 3 bases, leaving a spacing of 5 bases between them. As regards this clone: Its antigen remains unidentified. No per-base quality is available; no much larger clone lies one base away.

Collaborating institutions collected whole blood in K2EDTA tubes following their own protocols. For TCRbeta analysis, collaborators shipped samples as frozen whole blood, isolated PBMCs, or DNA extracted from either of those sample types. TCRbeta CDR3 regions were amplified from genomic DNA by means of the immunoSEQ Assay, a bias-controlled multiplex PCR. As for the original processing: Within the assay, amplification of reference gene primers was used to estimate how many nucleated cells each sample contained. Sequence reads were collapsed and filtered to measure the absolute abundance of every unique TCRbeta CDR3 rearrangement. Productive Simpson clonality was computed per sample as the square root of Simpson's diversity index over productive rearrangements. The table was pulled from immuneACCESS by TCRdb, which kept in-frame rearrangements only. Such tables lose some clones; where checked, under half of the loss comes from unresolved V genes, and the rest has no known cause. V, J and clone size are those of that table, while D and trimming were read from the DNA. The sample table lists 70,000 to 100,000 clones, 84% of them with a count of one. Roughly 12% of the sample rests with the top ten.

The sequence joins TRBV12-3 or TRBV12-4 to TRBJ2-3; a weak D assignment points to TRBD2 (5 bases agree). The sequenced sample was peripheral blood. The TCR originated in a human donor in a cohort sampled during active COVID-19. The DNA sequence is TGTGCCAGCAGTTTAGGGAGGACAGATACGCAGTATTTT. This codes for CASSLGRTDTQYF.